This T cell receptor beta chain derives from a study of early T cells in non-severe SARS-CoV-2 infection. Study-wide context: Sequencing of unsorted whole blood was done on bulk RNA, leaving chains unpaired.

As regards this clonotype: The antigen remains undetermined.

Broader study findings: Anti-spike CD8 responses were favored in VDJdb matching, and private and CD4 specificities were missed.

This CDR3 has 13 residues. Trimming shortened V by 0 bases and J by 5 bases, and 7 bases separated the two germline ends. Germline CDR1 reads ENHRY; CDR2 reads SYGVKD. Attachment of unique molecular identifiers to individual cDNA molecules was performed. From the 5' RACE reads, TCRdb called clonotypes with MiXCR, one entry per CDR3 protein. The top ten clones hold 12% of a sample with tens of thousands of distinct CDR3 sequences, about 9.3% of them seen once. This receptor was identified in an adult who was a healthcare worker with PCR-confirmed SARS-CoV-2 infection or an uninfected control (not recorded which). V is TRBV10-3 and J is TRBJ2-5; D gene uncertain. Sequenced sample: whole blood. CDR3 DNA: TGTGCCATCAGTGAGTCGAGAGCGGAGACCCAGTACTTC. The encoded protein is CAISESRAETQYF.